This T cell receptor (beta chain) stems from a study of T-cell memory formation after mild COVID-19 (dated by TCRdb to the early 2020s). Describing the broader study: Most TCR sequence clusters were specific to one of the two donors. In a couple of donors, T-cell clones that expanded and contracted after mild COVID-19 were tracked by sequencing TCRalpha and TCRbeta repertoires over time. Two young, previously healthy adult volunteers made up the cohort, one male and one female. What the authors observed across the whole study: From day 15 to 85, contracting clones showed balanced CD4/CD8 phenotypes, whereas a second wave of clones that expanded from day 15 to 37 leaned towards CD4+. The detection of some responding clones in pre-infection memory suggests that pre-existing cross-reactive memory T cells joined the SARS-CoV-2 response. The study covered only two mild cases, and larger cohorts including severe cases with pre-infection samples were considered necessary. Contracting CD4+ clones were found mainly in CM and EM memory subsets, while CD8+ clones were enriched in EMRA. The second-wave clones that peaked on day 37 were not confirmed to be SARS-CoV-2 specific.

A note on this clonotype: Its antigen specificity is not known. There are no base qualities to consult, and no much larger clone falls within one base.

TCRdb lists the instrument as Illumina NovaSeq 6000. cDNA libraries for TCRalpha and TCRbeta were prepared by 5'RACE using constant-segment primers, with sample barcodes and unique molecular identifiers added. RNA was extracted from every sample with Trizol reagent. Library amplification was performed in two PCR steps, and a second sample barcode and Illumina TruSeq adapters were introduced in the second step. Sequencing of the libraries was done on an Illumina NovaSeq, producing 2 x 150 bp paired-end reads. In the paper's pipeline: The reads were demultiplexed and collapsed into UMI-guided consensus sequences using migec v1.2.7. With mixcr v2.1.11, UMI consensuses were aligned to TRA and TRB V and J templates and assembled into clonotypes. Clonotypes were classified as expanded or contracted when called significant by both edgeR and NoisET, with noise models trained on biological replicates. For edgeR calls, the cutoffs were a false discovery rate-adjusted p below 0.01 and a log2 fold-change threshold of 1. As an exploratory analysis of dynamics, PCA with hierarchical clustering was applied to max-normalized trajectories of the 1000 most abundant clonotypes. Separately sequenced CD4+ and CD8+ repertoires were used to assign the CD4 or CD8 phenotype of responding clones. TCRdb applied fastp at Q25 and MiXCR to the public reads, then kept only in-frame beta chains. Under each unique CDR3 protein, matching rows form one entry showing the most common genes and DNA. Clone size and V and J calls follow TCRdb, not the original study. Recorded for this sample are under 300,000 distinct CDR3 sequences; approximately 19% of them occurred a single time. The ten largest account for under 30% of the sample.

CDR1 is given as WNHNN and CDR2 as SYGVQD, both from the germline V gene (reference sequence). V is pared back by 3 bases and J by 1 base, with 8 bases lying between the germline termini. Inclusive of the bounding cysteine and phenylalanine, the CDR3 is 14 residues long. The only DNA kept is the CDR3, 42 bases in frame from the first base. Ficoll-Paque density gradient centrifugation was used to isolate PBMCs. The rearrangement joined TRBV10-1 to TRBJ2-3; the D gene is possibly TRBD1 or TRBD2, each agreeing over 5 bases. This receptor was obtained from a man aged 18 to 30 who had mild COVID-19 (a few samples of this study predate the infection). The sample titles of this study are shuffled in the database, so cell type and time point are left out; the donor was told from shared clones. Material: PBMCs or a T cell subset sorted from them (not recorded which). The base sequence is TGCGCCAGCAGTGATGTGGGGGGCACAGATACGCAGTATTTT. Its amino acids are CASSDVGGTDTQYF.